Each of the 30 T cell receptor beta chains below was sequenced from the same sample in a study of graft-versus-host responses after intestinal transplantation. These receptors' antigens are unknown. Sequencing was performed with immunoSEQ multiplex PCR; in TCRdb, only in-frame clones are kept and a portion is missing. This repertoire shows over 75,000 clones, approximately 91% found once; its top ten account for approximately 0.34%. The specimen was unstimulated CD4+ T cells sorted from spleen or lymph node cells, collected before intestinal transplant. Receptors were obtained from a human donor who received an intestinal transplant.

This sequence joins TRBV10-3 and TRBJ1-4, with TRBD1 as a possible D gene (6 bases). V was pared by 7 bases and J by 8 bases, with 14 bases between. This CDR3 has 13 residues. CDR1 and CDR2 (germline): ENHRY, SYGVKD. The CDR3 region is CAIKNRVNEKLFF. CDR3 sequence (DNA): TGTGCCATCAAGAACAGGGTGAACGAAAAACTGTTTTTT.

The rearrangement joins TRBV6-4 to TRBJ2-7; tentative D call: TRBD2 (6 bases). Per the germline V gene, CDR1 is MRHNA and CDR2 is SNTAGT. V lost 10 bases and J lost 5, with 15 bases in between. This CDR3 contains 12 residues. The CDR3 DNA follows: TGTGCCACCAGGGCGGGGATCCACGAGCAGTACTTC. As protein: CATRAGIHEQYF.

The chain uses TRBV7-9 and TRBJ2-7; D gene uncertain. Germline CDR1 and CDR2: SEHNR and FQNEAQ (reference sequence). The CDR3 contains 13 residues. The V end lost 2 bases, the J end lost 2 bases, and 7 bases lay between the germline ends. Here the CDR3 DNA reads TGTGCCAGCAGCTTACCGGGTGCCTACGAGCAGTACTTC. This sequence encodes CASSLPGAYEQYF.

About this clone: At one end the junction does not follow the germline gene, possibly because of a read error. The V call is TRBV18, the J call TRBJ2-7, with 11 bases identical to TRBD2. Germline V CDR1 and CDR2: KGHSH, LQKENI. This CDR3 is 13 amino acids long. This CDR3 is CASSPGTSGSGTF. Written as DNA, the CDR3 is TGTGCCAGCTCACCAGGGACTAGCGGTTCCGGAACCTTC.

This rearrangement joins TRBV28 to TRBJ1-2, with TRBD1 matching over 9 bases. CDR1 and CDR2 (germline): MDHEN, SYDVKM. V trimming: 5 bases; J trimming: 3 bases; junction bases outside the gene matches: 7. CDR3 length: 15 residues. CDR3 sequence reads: CASSTTGQGDYGYTF. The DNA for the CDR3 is TGTGCCAGCAGTACTACGGGACAGGGCGACTATGGCTACACCTTC.

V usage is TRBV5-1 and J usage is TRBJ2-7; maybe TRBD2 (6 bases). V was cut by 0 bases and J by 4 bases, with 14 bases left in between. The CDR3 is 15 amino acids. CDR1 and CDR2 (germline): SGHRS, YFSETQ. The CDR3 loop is CASSLADPGRYEQYF. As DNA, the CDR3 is TGCGCCAGCAGCTTGGCCGATCCGGGGAGGTACGAGCAGTACTTC.

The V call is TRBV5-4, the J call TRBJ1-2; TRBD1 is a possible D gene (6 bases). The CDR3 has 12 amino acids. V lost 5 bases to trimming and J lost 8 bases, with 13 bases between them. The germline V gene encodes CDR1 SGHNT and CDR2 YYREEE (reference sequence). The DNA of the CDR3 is TGTGCCAGCAGATGGGACACACAAGGCTACACCTTC. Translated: CASRWDTQGYTF.

CDR3 region: CASSLELDGWRGTDTQYF. The CDR3 DNA follows: TGTGCCAGCAGCTTGGAGCTCGACGGATGGCGGGGCACAGATACGCAGTATTTT. The chain has TRBV5-6 and TRBJ2-3, with D perhaps TRBD2 (5 bases). Trimming took off 0 bases at V and 1 base at J, with 18 bases between the two ends. CDR1 is SGHDT and CDR2 is YYEEEE in the germline V gene. The CDR3 extends over 18 amino acids.

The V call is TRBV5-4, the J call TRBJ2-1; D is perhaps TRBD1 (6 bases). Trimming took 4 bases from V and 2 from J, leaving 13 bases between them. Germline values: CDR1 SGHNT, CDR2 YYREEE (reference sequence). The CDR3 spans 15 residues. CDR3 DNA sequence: TGTGCCAGCAGCCCTCGGCAGGGGCCCTACAATGAGCAGTTCTTC. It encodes CASSPRQGPYNEQFF.

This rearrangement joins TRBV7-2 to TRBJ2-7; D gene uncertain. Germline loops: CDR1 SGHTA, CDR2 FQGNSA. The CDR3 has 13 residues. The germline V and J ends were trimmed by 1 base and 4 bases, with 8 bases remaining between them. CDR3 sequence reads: CASSLGSRYEQYF. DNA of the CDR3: TGTGCCAGCAGCTTAGGGTCGCGATACGAGCAGTACTTC.

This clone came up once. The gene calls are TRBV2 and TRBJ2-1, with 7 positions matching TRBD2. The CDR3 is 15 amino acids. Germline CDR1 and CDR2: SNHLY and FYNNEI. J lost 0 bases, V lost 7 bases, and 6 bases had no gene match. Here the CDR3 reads CASKTGGLSYNEQFF. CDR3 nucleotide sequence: TGTGCCAGCAAGACGGGAGGACTCTCCTACAATGAGCAGTTCTTC. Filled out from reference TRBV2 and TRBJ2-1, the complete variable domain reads EPEVTQTPSHQVTQMGQEVILRCVPISNHLYFYWYRQILGQKVEFLVSFYNNEISEKSEIFDDQFSVERPDGSNFTLKIRSTKLEDSAMYFCASKTGGLSYNEQFFGPGTRLTVL.

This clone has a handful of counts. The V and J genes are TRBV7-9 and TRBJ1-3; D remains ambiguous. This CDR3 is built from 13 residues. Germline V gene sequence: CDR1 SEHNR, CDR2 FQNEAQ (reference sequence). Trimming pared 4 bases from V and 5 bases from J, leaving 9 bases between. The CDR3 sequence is CASSSSGRNTIYF. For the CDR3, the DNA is TGTGCCAGCAGCTCCAGCGGCCGAAACACCATATATTTT.

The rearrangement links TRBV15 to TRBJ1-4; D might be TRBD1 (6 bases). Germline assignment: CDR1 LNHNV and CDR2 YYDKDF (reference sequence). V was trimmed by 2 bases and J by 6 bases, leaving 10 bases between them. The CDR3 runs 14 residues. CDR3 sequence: CATSRPYRDEKLFF. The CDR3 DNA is TGTGCCACCAGCAGACCCTACAGGGATGAAAAACTGTTTTTT.

The DNA of the CDR3 is TGTGCTAGTGGTTCGGCGTCTAGAAGGGGTTACGAGCAGTACTTC. Protein product: CASGSASRRGYEQYF. The V and J genes are TRBV12-5 and TRBJ2-7; a possible D gene is TRBD1 (5 bases). CDR3 length: 15 amino acids. Germline CDR1 LGHNT, CDR2 FRNRAP. The V gene lost 4 bases and the J gene lost 4 bases, with 17 bases spanning the gap. Together with reference TRBV12-5 and TRBJ2-7, the CDR3 gives the full variable domain: DARVTQTPRHKVTEMGQEVTMRCQPILGHNTVFWYRQTMMQGLELLAYFRNRAPLDDSGMPKDRFSAEMPDATLATLKIQPSEPRDSAVYFCASGSASRRGYEQYFGPGTRLTVT.

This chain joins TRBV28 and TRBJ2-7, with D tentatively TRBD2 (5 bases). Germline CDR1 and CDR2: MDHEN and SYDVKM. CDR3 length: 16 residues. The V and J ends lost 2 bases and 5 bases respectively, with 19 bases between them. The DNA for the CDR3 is TGTGCCAGCAGTTTAATGTCAGTGGTCGGGGTCCACGAGCAGTACTTC. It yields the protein CASSLMSVVGVHEQYF. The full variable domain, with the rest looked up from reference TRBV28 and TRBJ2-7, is DVKVTQSSRYLVKRTGEKVFLECVQDMDHENMFWYRQDPGLGLRLIYFSYDVKMKEKGDIPEGYSVSREKKERFSLILESASTNQTSMYLCASSLMSVVGVHEQYFGPGTRLTVT.

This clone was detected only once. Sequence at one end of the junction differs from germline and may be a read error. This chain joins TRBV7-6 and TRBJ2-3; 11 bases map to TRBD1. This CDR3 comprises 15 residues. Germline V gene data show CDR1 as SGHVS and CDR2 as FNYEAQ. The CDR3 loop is CASSQGQGGTDTQYF. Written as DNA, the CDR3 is TGTGCCAGCAGCCAGGGACAGGGGGGCACGGATACGCAGTATTTT.

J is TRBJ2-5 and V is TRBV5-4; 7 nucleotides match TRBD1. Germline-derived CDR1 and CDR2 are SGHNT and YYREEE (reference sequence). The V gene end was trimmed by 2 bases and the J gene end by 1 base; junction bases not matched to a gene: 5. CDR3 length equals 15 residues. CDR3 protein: CASSLQYRGQETQYF. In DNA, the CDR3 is TGTGCCAGCAGCTTACAGTACAGGGGCCAAGAGACCCAGTACTTC. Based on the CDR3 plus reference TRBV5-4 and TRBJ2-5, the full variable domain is ETGVTQSPTHLIKTRGQQVTLRCSSQSGHNTVSWYQQALGQGPQFIFQYYREEENGRGNFPPRFSGLQFPNYSSELNVNALELDDSALYLCASSLQYRGQETQYFGPGTRLLVL.

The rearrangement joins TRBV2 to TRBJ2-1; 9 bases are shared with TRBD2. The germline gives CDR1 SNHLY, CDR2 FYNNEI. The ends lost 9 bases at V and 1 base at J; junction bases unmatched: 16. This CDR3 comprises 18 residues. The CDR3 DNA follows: TGTGCCAGTGGGCGGGAGGGCCAACGAGATGAATCCTACAATGAGCAGTTCTTC. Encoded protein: CASGREGQRDESYNEQFF.

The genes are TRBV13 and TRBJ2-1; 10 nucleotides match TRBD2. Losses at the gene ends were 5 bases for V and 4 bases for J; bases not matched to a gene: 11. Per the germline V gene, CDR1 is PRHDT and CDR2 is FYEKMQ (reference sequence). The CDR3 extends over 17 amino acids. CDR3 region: CASSRTSGTYRYNEQFF. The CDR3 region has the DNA TGTGCCAGCAGCCGGACTAGCGGAACATACAGGTACAATGAGCAGTTCTTC.

The CDR3 bases are TGTGCCAGCAGTTTGGGGGGACAGGCGGGACATGGCTACACCTTC. This encodes CASSLGGQAGHGYTF. The chain uses TRBV28 and TRBJ1-2, with 8 bases that match TRBD1. This CDR3 is built from 15 residues. Germline trimming cut 3 bases from V and 6 bases from J; bases unmatched to any gene: 9. The V gene's germline CDR1 is MDHEN and CDR2 SYDVKM.

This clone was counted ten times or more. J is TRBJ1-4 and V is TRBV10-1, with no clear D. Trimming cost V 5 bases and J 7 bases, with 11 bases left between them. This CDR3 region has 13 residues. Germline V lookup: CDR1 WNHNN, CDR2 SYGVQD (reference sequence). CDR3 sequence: CASSRSSGEKLFF. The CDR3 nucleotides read TGCGCCAGCAGTAGATCCAGTGGTGAAAAACTGTTTTTT.

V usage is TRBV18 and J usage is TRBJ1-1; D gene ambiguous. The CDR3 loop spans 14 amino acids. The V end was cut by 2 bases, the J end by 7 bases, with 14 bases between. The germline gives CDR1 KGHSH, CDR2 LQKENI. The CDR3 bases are TGTGCCAGCTCACCAATCGCAGGAGGGAGTGAAGCTTTCTTT. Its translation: CASSPIAGGSEAFF. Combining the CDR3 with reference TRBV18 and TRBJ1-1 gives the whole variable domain NAGVMQNPRHLVRRRGQEARLRCSPMKGHSHVYWYRQLPEEGLKFMVYLQKENIIDESGMPKERFSAEFPKEGPSILRIQQVVRGDSAAYFCASSPIAGGSEAFFGQGTRLTVV.

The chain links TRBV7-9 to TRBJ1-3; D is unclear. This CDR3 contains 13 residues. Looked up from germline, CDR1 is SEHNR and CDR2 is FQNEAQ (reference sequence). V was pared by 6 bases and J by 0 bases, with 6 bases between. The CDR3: CASSGLSGNTIYF. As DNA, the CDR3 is TGTGCCAGCAGTGGCCTCTCTGGAAACACCATATATTTT.

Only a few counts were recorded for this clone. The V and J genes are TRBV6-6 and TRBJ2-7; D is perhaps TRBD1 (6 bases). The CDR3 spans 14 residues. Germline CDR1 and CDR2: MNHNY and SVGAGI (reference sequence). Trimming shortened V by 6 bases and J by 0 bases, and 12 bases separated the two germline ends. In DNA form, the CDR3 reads TGTGCCAGCAGATCCCAGGGGACCTCCTACGAGCAGTACTTC. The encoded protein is CASRSQGTSYEQYF.

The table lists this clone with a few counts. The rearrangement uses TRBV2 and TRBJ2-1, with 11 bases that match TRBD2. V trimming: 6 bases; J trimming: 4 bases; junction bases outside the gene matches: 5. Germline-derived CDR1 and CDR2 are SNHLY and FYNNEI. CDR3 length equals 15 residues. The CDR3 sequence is CASRMTSGDYNEQFF. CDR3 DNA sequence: TGTGCCAGCAGGATGACTAGCGGGGATTACAATGAGCAGTTCTTC.

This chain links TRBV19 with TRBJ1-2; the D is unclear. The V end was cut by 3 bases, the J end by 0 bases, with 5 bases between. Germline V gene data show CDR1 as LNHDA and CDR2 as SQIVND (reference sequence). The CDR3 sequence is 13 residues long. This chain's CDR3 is CASSIQSNYGYTF. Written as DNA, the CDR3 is TGTGCCAGTAGTATCCAGTCTAACTATGGCTACACCTTC.

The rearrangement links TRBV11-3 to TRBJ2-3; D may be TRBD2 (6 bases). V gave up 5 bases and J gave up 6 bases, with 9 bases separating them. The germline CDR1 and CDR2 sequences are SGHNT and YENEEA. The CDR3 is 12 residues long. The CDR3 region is CASSRGRDTQYF. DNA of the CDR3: TGTGCCAGCAGCCGGGGGAGGGATACGCAGTATTTT.

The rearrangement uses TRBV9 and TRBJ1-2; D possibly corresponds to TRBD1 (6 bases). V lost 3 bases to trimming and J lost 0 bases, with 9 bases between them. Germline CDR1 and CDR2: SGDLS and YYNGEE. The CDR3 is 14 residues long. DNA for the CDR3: TGTGCCAGCAGCGGAGCAGGGGCTAACTATGGCTACACCTTC. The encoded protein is CASSGAGANYGYTF.

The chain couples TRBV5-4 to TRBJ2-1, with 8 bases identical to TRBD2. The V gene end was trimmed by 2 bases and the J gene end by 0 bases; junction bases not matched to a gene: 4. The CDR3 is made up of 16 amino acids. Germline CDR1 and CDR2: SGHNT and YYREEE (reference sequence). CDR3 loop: CASSFTGTSSYNEQFF. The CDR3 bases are TGTGCCAGCAGCTTTACCGGGACTAGCTCCTACAATGAGCAGTTCTTC.

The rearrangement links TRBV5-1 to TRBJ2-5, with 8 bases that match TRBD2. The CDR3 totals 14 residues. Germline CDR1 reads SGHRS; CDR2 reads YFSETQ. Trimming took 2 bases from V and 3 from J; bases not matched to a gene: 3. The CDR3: CASSFSGDEETQYF. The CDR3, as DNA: TGCGCCAGCAGCTTTAGCGGGGATGAAGAGACCCAGTACTTC.